This TCR beta chain was identified in a study of Graves' ophthalmopathy and Graves' hyperthyroidism. Among the exclusions were patients with other autoimmune diseases, uncontrolled infections, pregnancy or lactation. This clonotype was seen a handful of times. Its antigen is currently unknown. TCR beta CDR3 amplification used RNA transcripts. HTBI primers primed a first-round RT-PCR, and a second-round multiplex PCR followed. TCRdb fed the multiplex PCR reads into MiXCR, producing one record per CDR3 protein. Among about 620,000 distinct CDR3 sequences, 22% were seen once, and the ten largest hold more than 5.5%. Study-wide findings and caveats: Ophthalmopathy was separated from stable hyperthyroidism by a 13-signature model with 87.88% sensitivity and 81.08% specificity. Blood samples also showed most expanded thyroid clonotypes exceeding 0.001 frequency.

The sample consisted of peripheral blood. This clonotype originated in a woman aged 18 to 35 with stable Graves' hyperthyroidism. Some clones in this sample may be carry-over from other donors' samples.

The CDR3 loop is CSVRRSGDTGELFF. For the CDR3, the DNA is TGCAGCGTACGGAGAAGCGGGGACACCGGGGAGCTGTTTTTT. The chain recombines TRBV29-1 with TRBJ2-2, with 7 bases matching TRBD2. The CDR3 loop spans 14 amino acids. Losses at the gene ends were 6 bases for V and 3 bases for J; bases not matched to a gene: 7. CDR1 is SQVTM and CDR2 is ANQGSEA in the germline V gene.